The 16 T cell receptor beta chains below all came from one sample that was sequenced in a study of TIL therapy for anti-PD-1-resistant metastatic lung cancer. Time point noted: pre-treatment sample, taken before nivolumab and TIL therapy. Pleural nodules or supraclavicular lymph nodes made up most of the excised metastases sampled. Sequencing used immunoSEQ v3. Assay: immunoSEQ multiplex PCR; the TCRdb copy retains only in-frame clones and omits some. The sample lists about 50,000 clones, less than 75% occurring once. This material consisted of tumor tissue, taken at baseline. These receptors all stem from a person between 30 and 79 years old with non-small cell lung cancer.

The CDR3 coding sequence is TGCGCCAGCAGCTCGGACATCGTCTCGGGCTACACCTTC. Encoded protein: CASSSDIVSGYTF. The rearrangement joins TRBV5-1 to TRBJ1-2; tentatively, D is TRBD1 (5 bases). This CDR3 is 13 amino acids long. The V end lost 3 bases, the J end lost 8 bases, and 14 bases lay between the germline ends. The V gene's germline CDR1 is SGHRS and CDR2 YFSETQ. The variable domain in full, with the rest retrieved from reference TRBV5-1 and TRBJ1-2, is KAGVTQTPRYLIKTRGQQVTLSCSPISGHRSVSWYQQTPGQGLQFLFEYFSETQRNKGNFPGRFSGRQFSNSRSEMNVSTLELGDSALYLCASSSDIVSGYTFGSGTRLTVV.

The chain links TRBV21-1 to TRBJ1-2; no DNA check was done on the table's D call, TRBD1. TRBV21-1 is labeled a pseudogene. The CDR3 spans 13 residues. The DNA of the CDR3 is TGTGCCAGTCGTCACAGGGATTCTTATGGCTACACCTTC. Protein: CASRHRDSYGYTF.

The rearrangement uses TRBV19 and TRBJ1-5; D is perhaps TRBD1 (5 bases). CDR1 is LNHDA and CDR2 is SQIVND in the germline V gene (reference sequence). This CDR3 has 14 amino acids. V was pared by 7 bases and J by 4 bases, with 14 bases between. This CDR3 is CASKLTQGNQPQHF. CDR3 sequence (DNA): TGTGCCAGTAAATTAACTCAGGGAAATCAGCCCCAGCATTTT.

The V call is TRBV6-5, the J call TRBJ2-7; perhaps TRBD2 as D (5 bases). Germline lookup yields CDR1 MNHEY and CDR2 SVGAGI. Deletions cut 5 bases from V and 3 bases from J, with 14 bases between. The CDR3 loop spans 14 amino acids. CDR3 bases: TGTGCCAGCAGTCGAGGGTTGGGCGGCTACGAGCAGTACTTC. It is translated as CASSRGLGGYEQYF.

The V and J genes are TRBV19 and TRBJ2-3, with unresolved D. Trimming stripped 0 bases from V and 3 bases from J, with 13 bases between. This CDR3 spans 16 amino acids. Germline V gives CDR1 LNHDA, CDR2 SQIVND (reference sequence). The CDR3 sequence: CASSIESVIRTDTQYF. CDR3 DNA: TGTGCCAGTAGTATAGAGTCCGTAATCCGTACAGATACGCAGTATTTT.

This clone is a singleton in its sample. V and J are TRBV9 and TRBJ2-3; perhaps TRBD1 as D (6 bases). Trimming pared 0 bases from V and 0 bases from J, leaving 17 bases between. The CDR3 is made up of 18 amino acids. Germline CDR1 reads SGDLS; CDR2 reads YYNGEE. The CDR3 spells CASSVADGRGASTDTQYF. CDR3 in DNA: TGTGCCAGCAGCGTAGCTGATGGCAGGGGTGCTAGCACAGATACGCAGTATTTT.

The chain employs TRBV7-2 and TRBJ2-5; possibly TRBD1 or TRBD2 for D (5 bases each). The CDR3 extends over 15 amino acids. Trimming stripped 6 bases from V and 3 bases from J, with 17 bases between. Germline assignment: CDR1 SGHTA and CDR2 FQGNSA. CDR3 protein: CASSSVRGREETQYF. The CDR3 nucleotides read TGTGCCAGCAGTTCCGTAAGGGGACGGGAAGAGACCCAGTACTTC.

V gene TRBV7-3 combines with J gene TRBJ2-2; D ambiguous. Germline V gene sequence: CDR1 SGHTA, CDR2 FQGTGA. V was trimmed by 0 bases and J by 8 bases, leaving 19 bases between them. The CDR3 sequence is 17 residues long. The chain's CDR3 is CASSLTVGLGSTGELFF. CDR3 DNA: TGTGCCAGCAGCTTAACGGTGGGCCTAGGGTCCACGGGGGAGCTGTTTTTT.

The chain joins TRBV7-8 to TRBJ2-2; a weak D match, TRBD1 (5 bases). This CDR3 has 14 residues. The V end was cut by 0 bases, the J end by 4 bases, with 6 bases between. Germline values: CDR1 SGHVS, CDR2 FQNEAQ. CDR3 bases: TGTGCCAGCAGCTTAGCACAGGCCACCGGGGAGCTGTTTTTT. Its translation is CASSLAQATGELFF.

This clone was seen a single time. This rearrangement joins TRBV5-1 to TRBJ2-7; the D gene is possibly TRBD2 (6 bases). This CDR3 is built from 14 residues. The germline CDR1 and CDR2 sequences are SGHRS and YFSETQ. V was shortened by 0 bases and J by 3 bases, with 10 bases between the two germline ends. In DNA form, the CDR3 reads TGCGCCAGCAGCTTGGAGCGGGCGAGCTACGAGCAGTACTTC. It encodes CASSLERASYEQYF.

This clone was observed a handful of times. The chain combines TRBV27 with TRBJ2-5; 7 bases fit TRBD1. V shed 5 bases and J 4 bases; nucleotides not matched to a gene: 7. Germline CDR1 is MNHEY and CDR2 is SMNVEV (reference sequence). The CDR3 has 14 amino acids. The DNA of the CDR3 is TGTGCCAGCAGTATCCAAGGGGGCAGAGAGACCCAGTACTTC. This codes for CASSIQGGRETQYF.

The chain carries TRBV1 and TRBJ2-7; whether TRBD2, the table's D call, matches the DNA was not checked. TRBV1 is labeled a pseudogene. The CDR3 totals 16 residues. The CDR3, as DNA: TGCACCAGCAGCTTCCGCTTTGGGGGGGCCCCCAACGAGCAGTACTTC. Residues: CTSSFRFGGAPNEQYF.

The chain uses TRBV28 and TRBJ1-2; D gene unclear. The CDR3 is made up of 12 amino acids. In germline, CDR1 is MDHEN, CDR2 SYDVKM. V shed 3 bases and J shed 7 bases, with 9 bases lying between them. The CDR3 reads CASSFLGVGYTF. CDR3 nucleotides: TGTGCCAGCAGTTTCCTGGGTGTTGGCTACACCTTC.

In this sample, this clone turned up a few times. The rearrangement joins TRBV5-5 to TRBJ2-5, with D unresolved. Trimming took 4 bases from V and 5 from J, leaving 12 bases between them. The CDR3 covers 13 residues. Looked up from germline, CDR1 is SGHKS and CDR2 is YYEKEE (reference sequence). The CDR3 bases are TGTGCCAGCAGCATAGTGGGTTTGGAGACCCAGTACTTC. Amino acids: CASSIVGLETQYF.

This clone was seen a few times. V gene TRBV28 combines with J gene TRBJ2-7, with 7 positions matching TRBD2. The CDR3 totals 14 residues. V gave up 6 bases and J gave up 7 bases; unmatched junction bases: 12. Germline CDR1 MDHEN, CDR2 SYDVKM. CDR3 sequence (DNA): TGTGCCAGCAGGTCCGCCCTGGGAGGGAGAGAGCAGTACTTC. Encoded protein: CASRSALGGREQYF. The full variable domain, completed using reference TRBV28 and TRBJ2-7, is DVKVTQSSRYLVKRTGEKVFLECVQDMDHENMFWYRQDPGLGLRLIYFSYDVKMKEKGDIPEGYSVSREKKERFSLILESASTNQTSMYLCASRSALGGREQYFGPGTRLTVT.

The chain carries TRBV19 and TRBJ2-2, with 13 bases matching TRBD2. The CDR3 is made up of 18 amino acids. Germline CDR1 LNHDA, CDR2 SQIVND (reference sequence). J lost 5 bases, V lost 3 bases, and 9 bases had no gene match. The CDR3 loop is CASSIVLAGGPRTGELFF. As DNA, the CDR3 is TGTGCCAGTAGTATTGTACTAGCGGGAGGGCCAAGAACCGGGGAGCTGTTTTTT.